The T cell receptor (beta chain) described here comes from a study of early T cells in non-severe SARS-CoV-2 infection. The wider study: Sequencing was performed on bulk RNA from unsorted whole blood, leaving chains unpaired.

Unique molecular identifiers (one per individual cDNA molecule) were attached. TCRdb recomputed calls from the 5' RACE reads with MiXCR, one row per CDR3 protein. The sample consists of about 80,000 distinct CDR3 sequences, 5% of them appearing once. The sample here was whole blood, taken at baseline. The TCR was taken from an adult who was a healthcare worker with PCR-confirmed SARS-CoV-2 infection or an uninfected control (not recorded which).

This chain's CDR3 is CASSLLGDNQPQHF. CDR3 nucleotides: TGTGCCAGCAGCTTATTGGGGGACAATCAGCCCCAGCATTTT. The genes are TRBV7-9 and TRBJ1-5, with a tentative D call TRBD1 (5 bases). Trimming removed 2 bases from V and 3 bases from J, with 8 bases in between. Per the germline V gene, CDR1 is SEHNR and CDR2 is FQNEAQ (reference sequence). The CDR3 is 14 amino acids.